A selection of T cell receptor beta chains follows, all from one sample in a study of T cells in localized non-small cell lung cancer. Produced via immunoSEQ multiplex PCR; TCRdb's table is partial and in-frame only. The table shows approximately 41,000 clones, with 88% occurring only once. The source was peripheral blood, collected before any cancer treatment. Every receptor here comes from a female donor over 55 with stage I squamous cell lung carcinoma. The CDR3 runs from the conserved cysteine through the conserved F or W. D genes are given only for firm matches. The size entry is marked missing in some rows and otherwise reads once, few, many or a size class.

len	v_gene	abundance	j_gene	d_gene	CDR3nt	CDR3aa
14	TRBV11-2	.	TRBJ2-4	.	TGTGCCAGCAGCTTAGTTCTAGCCAAAAACATTCAGTACTTC	CASSLVLAKNIQYF
15	TRBV14	.	TRBJ2-7	TRBD1	TGTGCCAGCCGTCCCCCTAGGACAGGGAGCTACGAGCAGTACTTC	CASRPPRTGSYEQYF
13	TRBV5-1	.	TRBJ1-2	.	TGCGCCAGCAGCTTACAGGACTCCTATGGCTACACCTTC	CASSLQDSYGYTF
14	TRBV5-1	.	TRBJ2-2	.	TGCGCCAGCACCCTCGGCCCTGACACCGGGGAGCTGTTTTTT	CASTLGPDTGELFF
12	TRBV14	.	TRBJ2-2	.	TGTGCCAGCAGCCAATTTGTTGGGGAGCTGTTTTTT	CASSQFVGELFF
14	TRBV6-6	.	TRBJ1-5	.	TGTGCCACCGCCGAAGGGGGAGGCAATCAGCCCCAGCATTTT	CATAEGGGNQPQHF
17	TRBV19	.	TRBJ1-2	TRBD1	TGTGCCAGTAGTGGAGCCCGCCGACAGGGGGCGGAATATGGCTACACCTTC	CASSGARRQGAEYGYTF
15	TRBV7-6	.	TRBJ2-1	TRBD2	TGTGCCAGCAGCCGCGGGACTAGCGGGATCAATGAGCAGTTCTTC	CASSRGTSGINEQFF
16	TRBV7-3	.	TRBJ2-2	TRBD1	TGTGCCAGCAGCTTAACGCAGGGGGCAAACACCGGGGAGCTGTTTTTT	CASSLTQGANTGELFF
11	TRBV12-5	few	TRBJ1-1	.	TGTGCTAGTGGTCTTCGACAGGAAGCTTTCTTT	CASGLRQEAFF
14	TRBV5-4	.	TRBJ1-2	TRBD1	TGTGCCAGCAGCTTGTTAGGGGGCGCATATGGCTACACCTTC	CASSLLGGAYGYTF
14	TRBV2	.	TRBJ2-2	.	TGTGCCAGCAGCGGGACCTGGAACACCGGGGAGCTGTTTTTT	CASSGTWNTGELFF
16	TRBV10-1	.	TRBJ2-7	TRBD2	TGCGCCAGGTACCAGAGACTAGCGGACGTCCCCTACGAGCAGTACTTC	CARYQRLADVPYEQYF
15	TRBV6-6	.	TRBJ2-5	TRBD2	TGTGCCAGCAGTACCTTGAAACTAGCGGGGGGGACCCAGTACTTC	CASSTLKLAGGTQYF
13	TRBV7-3	.	TRBJ2-1	.	TGTGCCAGCAGCTTAGACCTAAGGAATGAGCAGTTCTTC	CASSLDLRNEQFF
14	TRBV13	.	TRBJ2-7	TRBD2	TGTGCCAGCAGCTCAACTAGCGGGAGCGACGAGCAGTACTTC	CASSSTSGSDEQYF
16	TRBV9	.	TRBJ2-1	TRBD2	TGTGCCAGCAGCCCCCCGGGGACTAGCGGGAGGCTTGAGCAGTTCTTC	CASSPPGTSGRLEQFF
15	TRBV4-1	.	TRBJ2-1	.	TGCGCCAGCAGCCAATTACTAGTAGCCTACAATGAGCAGTTCTTC	CASSQLLVAYNEQFF
14	TRBV7-2	.	TRBJ2-1	TRBD2	TGTGCCAGCAGCTTTACTAGCGAATACAATGAGCAGTTCTTC	CASSFTSEYNEQFF
15	TRBV6-5	.	TRBJ2-1	TRBD2	TGTGCCAGCAGTTTGGGCGGGAGCAGGAACAATGAGCAGTTCTTC	CASSLGGSRNNEQFF
15	TRBV19	once	TRBJ2-2	.	TGTGCCAGTAGTCCCCGGGAGCGTCTCACCGGGGAGCTGTTTTTT	CASSPRERLTGELFF
14	TRBV2	.	TRBJ1-1	.	TGTGCCACCACCCCAGGCATCCTAAACACTGAAGCTTTCTTT	CATTPGILNTEAFF
16	TRBV5-6	once	TRBJ1-3	TRBD1	TGTGCCAGCAGCTTATTGACAGGGAGCTCTGGAAACACCATATATTTT	CASSLLTGSSGNTIYF
14	TRBV18	few	TRBJ2-7	TRBD1	TGTGCCAGCTCACCAGGGACAGGGAACTACGAGCAGTACTTC	CASSPGTGNYEQYF
14	TRBV7-8	few	TRBJ2-7	TRBD1	TGTGCCAGCAGCGGGGACAGGGTAAGCCACGAGCAGTACTTC	CASSGDRVSHEQYF
15	TRBV4-1	.	TRBJ1-2	TRBD1	TGCGCCAGCAGCCAAGGGACAGGGGTCCCCTATGGCTACACCTTC	CASSQGTGVPYGYTF
14	TRBV9	.	TRBJ2-3	.	TGTGCCAGCAGCGTAGATTTACATAGGGATACGCAGTATTTT	CASSVDLHRDTQYF
15	TRBV6-5	.	TRBJ2-3	TRBD1	TGTGCCAGCAGTGGGACAGGGGGCGCAACAGATACGCAGTATTTT	CASSGTGGATDTQYF
15	TRBV2	.	TRBJ2-3	.	TGTGCCAGCAGTGCTACTAGCTTAGCCAGGGGGACGCAGTATTTT	CASSATSLARGTQYF
16	TRBV6-1	once	TRBJ2-5	.	TGTGCCAGCAGTGAAATGGCTAGATGGGGTAGGGAGACCCAGTACTTC	CASSEMARWGRETQYF
11	TRBV11-3	.	TRBJ2-1	TRBD2	TGTGCCAGCGGGAGGGACAATGAGCAGTTCTTC	CASGRDNEQFF
17	TRBV7-2	.	TRBJ2-7	TRBD2	TGTGCCAGCAGCTTAGCCGGGACTAGCGGGGTTTACTACGAGCAGTACTTC	CASSLAGTSGVYYEQYF
12	TRBV29-1	.	TRBJ2-3	.	TGCAGCGTTGTTCTTATTACAGATACGCAGTATTTT	CSVVLITDTQYF
13	TRBV15	once	TRBJ1-3	.	TGTGCCACCAGCGGGGACCTCGGAAACACCATATATTTT	CATSGDLGNTIYF
13	TRBV5-5	.	TRBJ2-7	.	TGTGCCAGCAGCCTCGGACAGCTCTACGAGCAGTACTTC	CASSLGQLYEQYF
15	TRBV28	few	TRBJ2-4	.	TGTGCCAGCAGTTTCGGGACGGGAGCCAAAAACATTCAGTACTTC	CASSFGTGAKNIQYF
15	TRBV7-2	once	TRBJ1-2	.	TGTGCCAGCAGCTTAGCCAGGGTAGCGGGCTATGGCTACACCTTC	CASSLARVAGYGYTF
12	TRBV5-6	.	TRBJ2-5	TRBD2	TGTGCCAGCAGCCGGGGAGGGGAGACCCAGTACTTC	CASSRGGETQYF
17	TRBV5-6	.	TRBJ1-1	.	TGTGCCAGCAGCGGGGGGCCCCCGGCGGGGTGGAACACTGAAGCTTTCTTT	CASSGGPPAGWNTEAFF
16	TRBV7-9	.	TRBJ2-5	.	TGTGCCAGCAGCTTAGGCGGTAGGGGGAGGCAAGAGACCCAGTACTTC	CASSLGGRGRQETQYF
13	TRBV5-8	.	TRBJ2-7	.	TGTGCCAGCAGCTTGAGCCCATGGTACGAGCAGTACTTC	CASSLSPWYEQYF
12	TRBV5-5	.	TRBJ2-7	.	TGTGCCAGCAGTAGTCGGTCGCGCGAGCAGTACTTC	CASSSRSREQYF
13	TRBV15	.	TRBJ2-7	.	TGTGCCACCAGCAGGGATAGGGTCCTCGAGCAGTACTTC	CATSRDRVLEQYF